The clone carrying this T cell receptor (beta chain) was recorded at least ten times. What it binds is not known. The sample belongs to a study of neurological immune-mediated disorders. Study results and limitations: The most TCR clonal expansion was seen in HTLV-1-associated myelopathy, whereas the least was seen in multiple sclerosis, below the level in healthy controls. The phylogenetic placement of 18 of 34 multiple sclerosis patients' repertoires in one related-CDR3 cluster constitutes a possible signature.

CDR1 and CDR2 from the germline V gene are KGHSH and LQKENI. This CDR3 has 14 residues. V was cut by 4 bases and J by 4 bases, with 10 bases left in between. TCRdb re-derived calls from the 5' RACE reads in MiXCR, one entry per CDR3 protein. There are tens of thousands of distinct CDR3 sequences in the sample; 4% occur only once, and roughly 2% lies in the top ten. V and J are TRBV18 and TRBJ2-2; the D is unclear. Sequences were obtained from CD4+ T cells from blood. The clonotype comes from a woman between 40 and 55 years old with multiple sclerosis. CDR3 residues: CASSRRVPTGELFF. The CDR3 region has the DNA TGTGCCAGCTCACGCCGGGTCCCCACCGGGGAGCTGTTTTTT. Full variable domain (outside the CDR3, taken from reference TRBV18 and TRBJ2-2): NAGVMQNPRHLVRRRGQEARLRCSPMKGHSHVYWYRQLPEEGLKFMVYLQKENIIDESGMPKERFSAEFPKEGPSILRIQQVVRGDSAAYFCASSRRVPTGELFFGEGSRLTVL.